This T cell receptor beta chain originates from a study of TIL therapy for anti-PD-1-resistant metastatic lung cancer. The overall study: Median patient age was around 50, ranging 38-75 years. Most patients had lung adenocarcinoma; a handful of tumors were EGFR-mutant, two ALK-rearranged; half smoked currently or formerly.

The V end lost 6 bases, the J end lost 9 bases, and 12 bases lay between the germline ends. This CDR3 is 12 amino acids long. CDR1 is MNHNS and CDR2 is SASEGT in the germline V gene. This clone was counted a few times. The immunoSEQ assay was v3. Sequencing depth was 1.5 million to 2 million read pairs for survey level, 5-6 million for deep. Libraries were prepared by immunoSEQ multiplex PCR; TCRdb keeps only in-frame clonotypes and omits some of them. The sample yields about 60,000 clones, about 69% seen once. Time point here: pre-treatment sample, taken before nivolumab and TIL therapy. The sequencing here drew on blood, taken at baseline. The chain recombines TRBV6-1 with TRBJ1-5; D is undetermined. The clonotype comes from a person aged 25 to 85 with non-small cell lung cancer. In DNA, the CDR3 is TGTGCCAGCAGGGTCTCTGGTGCGCCCCAGCATTTT. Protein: CASRVSGAPQHF.